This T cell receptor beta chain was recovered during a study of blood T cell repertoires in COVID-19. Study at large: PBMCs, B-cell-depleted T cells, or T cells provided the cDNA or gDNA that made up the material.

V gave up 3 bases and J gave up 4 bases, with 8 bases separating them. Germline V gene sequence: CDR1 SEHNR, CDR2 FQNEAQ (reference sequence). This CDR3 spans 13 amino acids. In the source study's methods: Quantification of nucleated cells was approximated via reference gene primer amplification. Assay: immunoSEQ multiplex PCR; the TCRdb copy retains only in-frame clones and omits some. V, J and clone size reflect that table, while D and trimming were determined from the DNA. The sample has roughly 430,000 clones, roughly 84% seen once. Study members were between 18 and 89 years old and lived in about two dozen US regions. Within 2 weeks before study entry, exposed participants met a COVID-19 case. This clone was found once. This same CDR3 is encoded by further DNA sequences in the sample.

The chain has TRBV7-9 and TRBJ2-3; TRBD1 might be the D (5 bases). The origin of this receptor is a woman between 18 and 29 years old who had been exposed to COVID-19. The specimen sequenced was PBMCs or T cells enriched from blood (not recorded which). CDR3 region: CASSFQGADTQYF. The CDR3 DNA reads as TGTGCCAGCAGCTTTCAGGGCGCAGATACGCAGTATTTT.